This T cell receptor (beta chain) was captured by sequencing in a study of blood T cell repertoires in COVID-19. Across the whole study: Donors in the United States, Italy and Spain gave samples during acute or convalescent COVID-19. From T cells, B-cell-depleted T cells, or PBMCs came the material, which was cDNA or gDNA.

The Seattle patients, enrolled during active infection, were followed longitudinally. This CDR3 is 15 amino acids long. Trimming shortened V by 2 bases and J by 4 bases, and 14 bases separated the two germline ends. Germline loops: CDR1 MNHNY, CDR2 SVGAGI (reference sequence). Original processing notes: Nucleated cell counts were estimated from reference gene primer amplification. Method: immunoSEQ multiplex PCR; TCRdb's copy keeps in-frame clones and lacks some. D and trimming come from the DNA, and the V and J calls and clone size come from that table. The repertoire consists of about 98,000 clones, with 92% occurring once and the leading ten covering more than 1.5%.

This rearrangement joins TRBV6-6 to TRBJ1-1, with D unresolved. The receptor comes from a woman aged 50 to 60 with COVID-19, enrolled during active disease. The sample comprised peripheral blood. The CDR3 sequence is CASSYGVSEGTEAFF. The DNA for the CDR3 is TGTGCCAGCAGTTACGGAGTGTCGGAGGGCACTGAAGCTTTCTTT.